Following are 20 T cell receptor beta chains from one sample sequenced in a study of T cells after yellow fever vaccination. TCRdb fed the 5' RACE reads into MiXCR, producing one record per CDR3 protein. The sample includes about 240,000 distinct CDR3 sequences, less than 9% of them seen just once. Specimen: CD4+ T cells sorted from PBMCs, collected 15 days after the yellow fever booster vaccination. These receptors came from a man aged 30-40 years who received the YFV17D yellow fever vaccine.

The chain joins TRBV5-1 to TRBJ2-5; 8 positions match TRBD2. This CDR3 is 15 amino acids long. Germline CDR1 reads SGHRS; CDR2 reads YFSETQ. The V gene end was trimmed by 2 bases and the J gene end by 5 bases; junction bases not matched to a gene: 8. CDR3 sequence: CASSFSRAGEETQYF. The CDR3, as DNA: TGCGCCAGCAGCTTCAGCCGAGCGGGAGAGGAGACCCAGTACTTC.

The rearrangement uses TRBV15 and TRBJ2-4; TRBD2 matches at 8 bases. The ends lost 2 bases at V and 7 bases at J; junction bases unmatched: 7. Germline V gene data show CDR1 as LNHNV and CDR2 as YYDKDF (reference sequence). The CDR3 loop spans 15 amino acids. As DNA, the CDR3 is TGTGCCACCAGCAGACCGGGACTAGAAGCGAACATTCAGTACTTC. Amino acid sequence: CATSRPGLEANIQYF.

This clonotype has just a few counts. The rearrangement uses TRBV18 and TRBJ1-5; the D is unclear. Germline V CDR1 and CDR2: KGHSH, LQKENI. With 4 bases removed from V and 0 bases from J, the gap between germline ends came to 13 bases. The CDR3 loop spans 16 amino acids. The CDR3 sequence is CASSLGPLDSNQPQHF. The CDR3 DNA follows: TGTGCCAGCTCACTAGGTCCCCTCGATAGCAATCAGCCCCAGCATTTT.

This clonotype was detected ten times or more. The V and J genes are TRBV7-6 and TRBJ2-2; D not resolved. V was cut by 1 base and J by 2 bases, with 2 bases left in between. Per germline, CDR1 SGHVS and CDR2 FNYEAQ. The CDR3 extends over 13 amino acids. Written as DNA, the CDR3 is TGTGCCAGCAGCTTAGATAACACCGGGGAGCTGTTTTTT. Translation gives CASSLDNTGELFF.

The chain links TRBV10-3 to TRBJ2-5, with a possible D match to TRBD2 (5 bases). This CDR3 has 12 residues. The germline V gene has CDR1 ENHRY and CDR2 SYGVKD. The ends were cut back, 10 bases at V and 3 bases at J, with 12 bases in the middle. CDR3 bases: TGTGCCACACGGGGATACGAAGAGACCCAGTACTTC. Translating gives CATRGYEETQYF.

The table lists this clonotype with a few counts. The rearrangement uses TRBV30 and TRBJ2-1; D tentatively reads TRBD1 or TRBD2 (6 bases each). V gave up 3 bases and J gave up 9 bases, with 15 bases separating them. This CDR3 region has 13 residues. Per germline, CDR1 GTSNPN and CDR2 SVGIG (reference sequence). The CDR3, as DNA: TGTGCCTGGAGCGGAGGGGGTCCGGGTGAGCAGTTCTTC. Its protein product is CAWSGGGPGEQFF.

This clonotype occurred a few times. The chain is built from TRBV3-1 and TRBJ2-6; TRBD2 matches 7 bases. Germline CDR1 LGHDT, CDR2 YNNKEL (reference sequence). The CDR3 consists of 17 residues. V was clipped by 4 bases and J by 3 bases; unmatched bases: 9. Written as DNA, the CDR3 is TGTGCCAGCAGCCGCACGGCGGGAGCTTTTGGGGCCAACGTCCTGACTTTC. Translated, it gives CASSRTAGAFGANVLTF. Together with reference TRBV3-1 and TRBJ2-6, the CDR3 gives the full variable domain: DTAVSQTPKYLVTQMGNDKSIKCEQNLGHDTMYWYKQDSKKFLKIMFSYNNKELIINETVPNRFSPKSPDKAHLNLHINSLELGDSAVYFCASSRTAGAFGANVLTFGAGSRLTVL.

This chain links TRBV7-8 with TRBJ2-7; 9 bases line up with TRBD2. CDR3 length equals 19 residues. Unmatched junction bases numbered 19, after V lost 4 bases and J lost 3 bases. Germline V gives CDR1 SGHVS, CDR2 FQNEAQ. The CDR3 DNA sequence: TGTGCCAGCAGCTCCCAGGTGAGGCTAGCGGGACGAAATAACTACGAGCAGTACTTC. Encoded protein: CASSSQVRLAGRNNYEQYF.

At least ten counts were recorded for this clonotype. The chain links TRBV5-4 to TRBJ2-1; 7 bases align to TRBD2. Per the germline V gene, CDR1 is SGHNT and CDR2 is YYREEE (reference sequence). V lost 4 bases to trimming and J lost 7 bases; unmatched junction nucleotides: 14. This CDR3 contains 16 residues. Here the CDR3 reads CASSPRRGSPGNEQFF. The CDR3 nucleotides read TGTGCCAGCAGCCCTCGTCGCGGGAGCCCCGGAAATGAGCAGTTCTTC.

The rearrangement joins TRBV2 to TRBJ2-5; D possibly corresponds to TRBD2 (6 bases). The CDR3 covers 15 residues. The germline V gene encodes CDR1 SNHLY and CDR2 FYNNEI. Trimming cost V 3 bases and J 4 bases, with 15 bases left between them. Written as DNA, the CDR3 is TGTGCCAGCAGTGACGGGACTCTCCCGGGAGAGACCCAGTACTTC. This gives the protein CASSDGTLPGETQYF.

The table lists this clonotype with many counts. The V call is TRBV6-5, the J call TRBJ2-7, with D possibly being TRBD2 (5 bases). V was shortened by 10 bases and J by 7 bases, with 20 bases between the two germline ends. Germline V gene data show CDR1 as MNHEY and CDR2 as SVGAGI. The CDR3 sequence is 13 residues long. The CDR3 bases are TGTGCCACCGAGGGCCCGGTCATGGGGGAGCAGTACTTC. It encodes CATEGPVMGEQYF.

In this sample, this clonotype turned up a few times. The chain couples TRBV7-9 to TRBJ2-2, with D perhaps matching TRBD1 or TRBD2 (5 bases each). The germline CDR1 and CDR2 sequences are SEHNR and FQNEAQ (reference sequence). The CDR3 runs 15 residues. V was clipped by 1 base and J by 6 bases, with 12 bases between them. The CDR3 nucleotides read TGTGCCAGCAGCTTAGGATCAGGGACGGCCGGGGAGCTGTTTTTT. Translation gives CASSLGSGTAGELFF.

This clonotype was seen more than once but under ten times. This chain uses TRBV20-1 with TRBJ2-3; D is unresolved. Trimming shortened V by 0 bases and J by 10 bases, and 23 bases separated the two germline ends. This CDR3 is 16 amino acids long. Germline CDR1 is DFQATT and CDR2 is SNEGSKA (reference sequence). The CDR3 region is CSARDLQASRTVAQYF. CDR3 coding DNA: TGCAGTGCTAGAGATCTCCAAGCATCCCGAACTGTGGCGCAGTATTTT.

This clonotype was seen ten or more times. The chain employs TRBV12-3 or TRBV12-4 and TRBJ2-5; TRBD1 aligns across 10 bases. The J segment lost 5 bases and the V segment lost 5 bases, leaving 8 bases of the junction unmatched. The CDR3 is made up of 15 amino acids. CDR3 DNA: TGTGCCAGCAGTCCGAGACAGGGGGCTGTGGAGACCCAGTACTTC. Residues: CASSPRQGAVETQYF.

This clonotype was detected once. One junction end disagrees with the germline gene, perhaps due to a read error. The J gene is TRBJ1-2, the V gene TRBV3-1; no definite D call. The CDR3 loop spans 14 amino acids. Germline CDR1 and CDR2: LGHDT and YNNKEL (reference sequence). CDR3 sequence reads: CAISQDRAGWGYTF. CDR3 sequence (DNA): TGTGCCATCAGCCAAGATAGGGCAGGATGGGGCTACACCTTC.

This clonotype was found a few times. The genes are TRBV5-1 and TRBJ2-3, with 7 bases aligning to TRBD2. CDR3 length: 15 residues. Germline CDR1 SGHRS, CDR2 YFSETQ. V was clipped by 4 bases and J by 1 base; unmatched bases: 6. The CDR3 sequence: CASSPPGGGTDTQYF. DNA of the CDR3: TGCGCCAGCAGCCCCCCTGGGGGGGGCACAGATACGCAGTATTTT.

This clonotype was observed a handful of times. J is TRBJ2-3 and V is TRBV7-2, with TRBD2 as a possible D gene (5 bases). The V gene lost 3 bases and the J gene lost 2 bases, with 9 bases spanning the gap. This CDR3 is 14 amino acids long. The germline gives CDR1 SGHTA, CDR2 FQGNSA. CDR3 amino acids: CASSFGLLTDTQYF. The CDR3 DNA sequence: TGTGCCAGCAGCTTCGGACTTCTCACAGATACGCAGTATTTT.

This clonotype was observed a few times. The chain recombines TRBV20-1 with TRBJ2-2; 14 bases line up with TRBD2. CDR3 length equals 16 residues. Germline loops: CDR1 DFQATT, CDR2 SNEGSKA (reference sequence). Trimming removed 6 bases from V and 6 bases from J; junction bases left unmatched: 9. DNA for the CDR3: TGCAGTGCAACGACTAGCGGGAGGGTTGGGTCCGGGGAGCTGTTTTTT. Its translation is CSATTSGRVGSGELFF.

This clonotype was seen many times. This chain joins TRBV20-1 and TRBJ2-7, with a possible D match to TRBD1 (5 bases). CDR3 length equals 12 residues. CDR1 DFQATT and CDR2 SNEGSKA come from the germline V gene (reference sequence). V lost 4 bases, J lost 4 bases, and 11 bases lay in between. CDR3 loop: CSATDRYYEQYF. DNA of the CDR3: TGCAGTGCTACCGACAGATATTACGAGCAGTACTTC.

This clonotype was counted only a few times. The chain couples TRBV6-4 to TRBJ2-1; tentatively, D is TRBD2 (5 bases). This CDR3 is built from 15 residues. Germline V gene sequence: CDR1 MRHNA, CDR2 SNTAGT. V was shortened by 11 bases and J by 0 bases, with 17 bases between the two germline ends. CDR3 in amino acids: CAGRFLASSYNEQFF. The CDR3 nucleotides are TGTGCCGGACGTTTTCTAGCAAGCTCCTACAATGAGCAGTTCTTC.